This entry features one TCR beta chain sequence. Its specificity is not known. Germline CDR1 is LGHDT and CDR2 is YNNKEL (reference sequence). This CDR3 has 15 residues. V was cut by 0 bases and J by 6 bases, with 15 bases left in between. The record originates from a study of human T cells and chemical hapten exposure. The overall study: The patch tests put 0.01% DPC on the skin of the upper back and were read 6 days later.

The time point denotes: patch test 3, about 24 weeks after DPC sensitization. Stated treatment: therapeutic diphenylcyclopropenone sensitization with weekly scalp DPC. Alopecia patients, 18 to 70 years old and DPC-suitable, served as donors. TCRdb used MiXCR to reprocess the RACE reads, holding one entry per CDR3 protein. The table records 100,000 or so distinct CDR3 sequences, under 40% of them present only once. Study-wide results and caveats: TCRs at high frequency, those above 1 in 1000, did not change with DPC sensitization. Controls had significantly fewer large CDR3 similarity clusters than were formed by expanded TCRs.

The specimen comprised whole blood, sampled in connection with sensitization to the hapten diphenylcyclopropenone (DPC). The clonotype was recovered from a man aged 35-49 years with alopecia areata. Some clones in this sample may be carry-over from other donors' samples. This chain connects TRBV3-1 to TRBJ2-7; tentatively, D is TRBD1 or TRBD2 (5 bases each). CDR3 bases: TGTGCCAGCAGCCAAGAAGGGACCCCTTTGGGCGAGCAGTACTTC. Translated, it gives CASSQEGTPLGEQYF.